This T cell receptor (beta chain) was observed in a study of blood T cell repertoires in COVID-19. Study context: Acute and convalescent COVID-19 samples came from the United States, Italy and Spain. Nucleic acid was either cDNA or gDNA, and it came from T cells, B-cell-depleted T cells, or PBMCs.

The method was immunoSEQ multiplex PCR; TCRdb's version includes in-frame clones alone and lacks a portion of them. In the table there are fewer than 150,000 clones, about 88% of which are singletons. From germline, CDR1 is SEHNR and CDR2 FQNEAQ (reference sequence). Trimming left V 1 base short and J 6 bases short, with 9 bases between. This CDR3 is 13 amino acids long. Specimen: peripheral blood. The chain has TRBV7-9 and TRBJ2-5; tentative D call: TRBD1 (6 bases). The TCR was taken from a man aged 45 to 65 with active or convalescent COVID-19. CDR3 sequence: CASSLDRAQTQYF. The CDR3 coding sequence is TGTGCCAGCAGCTTAGACAGGGCCCAGACCCAGTACTTC.